Sequencing of this T cell receptor beta chain was carried out in a study of T cells in women clearing cervical HPV infection. Germline CDR1 and CDR2: DFQATT and SNEGSKA (reference sequence). The ends were cut back, 0 bases at V and 7 bases at J, with 13 bases in the middle. The CDR3 runs to 15 residues. Comment on this clone: Its antigen is unknown. Read data end 3 residues before the CDR3 end; the end is taken from the germline J gene.

The method was immunoSEQ multiplex PCR; TCRdb's version includes in-frame clones alone and lacks a portion of them. The sample features under 50,000 clones, with about 1% in its top ten. General study results and limits: CIN3+ cases had significantly higher TCR repertoire richness than controls, but evenness did not differ.

This TCR derives from a woman aged 18-69 years with a cervical HPV16 infection that either progressed to CIN3+ or cleared (not recorded which). Sequencing was done on a sample of blood buffy coat. V and J are TRBV20-1 and TRBJ1-6; a possible D gene is TRBD1 (5 bases). CDR3 region: CSARDQGSLNSPLHF. The sequenced CDR3 bases are TGCAGTGCTAGAGATCAGGGCAGCCTCAATTCACCC.